Below, 2 T cell receptor beta chains from the same sample are listed, as sequenced in a study of cytomegalovirus exposure and HLA in healthy donors (TCRdb year 2017). Receptor amplification or capture employed the immunoSEQ multiplex PCR assay. Here the immuneACCESS table is served through TCRdb, limited to in-frame sequences with V and J called. Missing clones are a known gap in these copies; in checked studies unresolved V genes cover under half, and the rest lacks a known reason. Within this sample are 100,000 to 150,000 clones, with roughly 89% of them counted one time only. The top ten constitute 1% to 1.4% of the sample. Input material: PBMCs. The receptors shown here come from a woman under 30 in good health and CMV-seronegative.

The chain carries TRBV20-1 and TRBJ1-1; the D is unclear. This CDR3 has 11 amino acids. CDR1 is DFQATT, CDR2 SNEGSKA, per germline (reference sequence). The CDR3: CSRILNTEAFF. The CDR3 DNA reads TGCAGCCGAATCCTAAACACTGAAGCTTTCTTT.

This chain links TRBV4-3 with TRBJ1-3; 7 positions agree with TRBD1. The germline V gene has CDR1 LGHNA and CDR2 YSLEER. The J segment lost 0 bases and the V segment lost 0 bases, leaving 8 bases of the junction unmatched. CDR3 length: 18 amino acids. The CDR3 region has the DNA TGCGCCAGCAGCCAAGATCCGACAGGGCCTAGCTCTGGAAACACCATATATTTT. Its protein product is CASSQDPTGPSSGNTIYF.